The clone carrying this T cell receptor beta chain was detected only a few times. This sample is drawn from a study of OX40 agonist ivuxolimab in advanced cancers. Using immunoSEQ multiplex PCR, the repertoire was profiled, and TCRdb retains in-frame clones only, with some absent. Here the sample spans about 98,000 clones, approximately 90% being singletons. Sequencing was performed on CD4+ or CD8+ T cells sorted from blood, taken in a trial of the OX40 agonist ivuxolimab. The receptor's source is an adult with an advanced solid tumor such as melanoma, head and neck, liver or kidney cancer.

CDR3 coding DNA: TGTGCCTGGAGTGTTACAGAATCGCGTGGCTACACCTTC. Residues: CAWSVTESRGYTF. The rearrangement links TRBV30 to TRBJ1-2; D gene uncertain. The V gene's germline CDR1 is GTSNPN and CDR2 SVGIG (reference sequence). V dropped 0 bases and J dropped 7 bases, with 12 bases sitting between them. The CDR3 sequence is 13 residues long.